This entry lists 29 T cell receptor beta chains sequenced from one sample in a study of T-cell reconstitution after alpha-beta-depleted transplantation in children. Preparing the TCRbeta library involved the use of unique molecular identifiers. TCRdb recomputed calls from the PCR reads with MiXCR, one row per CDR3 protein. This table holds 150,000 to 250,000 distinct CDR3 sequences, 13% to 15% found once. Specimen: PBMCs from the stem cell graft donor, collected from the stem cell graft. The source of these receptors is a human donor who donated a stem cell graft to a child with acute lymphoblastic leukemia.

V and J are TRBV19 and TRBJ1-2; D possibly corresponds to TRBD1 (6 bases). The CDR3 consists of 14 residues. Trimming took 7 bases from V and 2 from J, leaving 14 bases between them. Germline V gene data show CDR1 as LNHDA and CDR2 as SQIVND (reference sequence). DNA of the CDR3: TGTGCCAGTACCCAACAGGGTTCCAACTATGGCTACACCTTC. Translating it yields CASTQQGSNYGYTF.

This clonotype was counted at least ten times. The chain couples TRBV20-1 to TRBJ1-1, with D hard to call. The CDR3 extends over 15 amino acids. Per germline, CDR1 DFQATT and CDR2 SNEGSKA (reference sequence). With 1 base removed from V and 1 base from J, the gap between germline ends came to 13 bases. This chain's CDR3 is CSARVSVGRNTEAFF. CDR3 sequence (DNA): TGCAGTGCTAGAGTCAGTGTAGGGAGGAACACTGAAGCTTTCTTT.

In this sample, this clonotype turned up a few times. CDR3 DNA: TGCGCCAGCAGCTTGGGGACTAGCGCCTACAATGAGCAGTTCTTC. It yields the protein CASSLGTSAYNEQFF. V and J are TRBV5-1 and TRBJ2-1; 9 positions match TRBD2. J lost 2 bases, V lost 0 bases, and 0 bases had no gene match. This CDR3 comprises 15 residues. Germline V gene sequence: CDR1 SGHRS, CDR2 YFSETQ.

With regard to this clonotype: A clone one base away is much larger, so this may be a read error. This chain uses TRBV20-1 with TRBJ2-2, with TRBD2 as a possible D gene (5 bases). Germline V CDR1 and CDR2: DFQATT, SNEGSKA (reference sequence). CDR3 length: 15 residues. CDR3 protein: CSARDPSSVAGKLFF. The CDR3 DNA sequence: TGCAGTGCTAGAGATCCCTCTTCTGTGGCCGGGAAGCTGTTTTTT.

This clonotype occurred a few times. The CDR3 is CSVVYSSYNEQFF. The CDR3 nucleotides are TGCAGCGTTGTGTATAGCTCCTACAATGAGCAGTTCTTC. This chain uses TRBV29-1 with TRBJ2-1; the D is unclear. The CDR3 has 13 residues. CDR1 SQVTM and CDR2 ANQGSEA come from the germline V gene. V was clipped by 4 bases and J by 0 bases, with 7 bases between them.

This clonotype has ten or more counts. The J gene is TRBJ1-1, the V gene TRBV4-1, with D unresolved. The germline V gene has CDR1 MGHRA and CDR2 YSYEKL. V lost 6 bases and J 0 bases, leaving 14 bases between the germline ends. The CDR3 has 15 residues. CDR3 DNA sequence: TGCGCCAGCAGTCTGACGGGCCGTGTGAACACTGAAGCTTTCTTT. Amino acids: CASSLTGRVNTEAFF.

The gene calls are TRBV5-1 and TRBJ2-7, with D possibly being TRBD1 or TRBD2 (6 bases each). The V end was cut by 0 bases, the J end by 3 bases, with 19 bases between. The CDR3 has 17 amino acids. Germline loops: CDR1 SGHRS, CDR2 YFSETQ. CDR3 in DNA: TGCGCCAGCAGCTTGGCCGGAGGGACACCCGAGGGCTACGAGCAGTACTTC. It translates to CASSLAGGTPEGYEQYF.

A note on this clonotype: This may stem from a read error, because a much larger clone lies one nucleotide away. The chain uses TRBV7-9 and TRBJ2-5; no clear D gene. The germline V gene encodes CDR1 SEHNR and CDR2 FQNEAQ (reference sequence). The CDR3 extends over 14 amino acids. CDR3 sequence: CSSSLVNWGETQYF. In DNA, the CDR3 is TGTTCCAGCAGCTTAGTGAACTGGGGAGAGACCCAGTACTTC.

This clonotype was found many times. An end of the junction does not agree with germline; a read error may underlie this. The chain recombines TRBV20-1 with TRBJ1-2; 10 nucleotides line up with TRBD1. This CDR3 has 11 residues. Germline CDR1 reads DFQATT; CDR2 reads SNEGSKA (reference sequence). The CDR3 DNA reads TGCAGTGCTAGAGTACAGGGGACAGGGGCTTTC. It translates to CSARVQGTGAF.

This clonotype was seen many times. The rearrangement uses TRBV5-1 and TRBJ2-1, with D perhaps TRBD1 (7 bases). The CDR3 is 17 amino acids. The germline V gene encodes CDR1 SGHRS and CDR2 YFSETQ. Between the trimmed V and J ends, which lost 4 bases and 6 bases, there was a span of 23 bases. For the CDR3, the DNA is TGCGCCAGCAGCCGGGGAGGTACAGGGGAGGATAGCAATGAGCAGTTCTTC. This translates into CASSRGGTGEDSNEQFF.

This clonotype was counted many times. The chain recombines TRBV20-1 with TRBJ1-1, with unresolved D. The CDR3 contains 14 residues. Germline CDR1 is DFQATT and CDR2 is SNEGSKA (reference sequence). Trimming took off 0 bases at V and 1 base at J, with 9 bases between the two ends. The DNA for the CDR3 is TGCAGTGCTAGAGATCCAAACGCGAACACTGAAGCTTTCTTT. It translates to CSARDPNANTEAFF.

This clonotype was seen repeatedly, ten times or more. The V and J genes are TRBV6-2 or TRBV6-3 and TRBJ2-7; 14 nucleotides line up with TRBD2. This CDR3 has 15 residues. Germline V gives CDR1 MNHEY, CDR2 SVGEGT. The CDR3 nucleotides are TGTGTCGTAACCGGGACTAGCGGGAGTCCCTACGAGCAGTACTTC. Translation gives CVVTGTSGSPYEQYF.

This clonotype was detected only a few times. The chain couples TRBV12-3 or TRBV12-4 to TRBJ1-1, with D perhaps matching TRBD1 (5 bases). Trimming pared 5 bases from V and 4 bases from J, leaving 11 bases between. This CDR3 spans 13 amino acids. CDR3 residues: CASSRGVSTEAFF. The CDR3 bases are TGTGCCAGCAGTAGAGGGGTTAGCACTGAAGCTTTCTTT.

This clonotype was detected ten times or more. The chain carries TRBV29-1 and TRBJ1-5, with 8 bases aligning to TRBD1. There are 13 residues in the CDR3. The J segment lost 5 bases and the V segment lost 7 bases, leaving 7 bases of the junction unmatched. Germline CDR1 is SQVTM and CDR2 is ANQGSEA. The CDR3 DNA reads as TGCAGCGCAACCGGGACAGGTGATCAGCCCCAGCATTTT. Translated, it gives CSATGTGDQPQHF.

This clonotype was seen repeatedly, ten times or more. The genes are TRBV5-5 and TRBJ2-4; D gene uncertain. The CDR3 covers 11 residues. The germline V and J ends were trimmed by 4 bases and 7 bases, with 6 bases remaining between them. Germline CDR1 is SGHKS and CDR2 is YYEKEE (reference sequence). CDR3 region: CASSLGNIQYF. The CDR3 bases are TGTGCCAGCAGCCTAGGTAACATTCAGTACTTC.

This clonotype was seen repeatedly, ten times or more. The chain uses TRBV6-1 and TRBJ2-7, with 8 bases fitting TRBD2. This CDR3 is 14 amino acids long. J was trimmed by 4 bases and V by 7 bases; bases with no gene match: 9. Germline loops: CDR1 MNHNS, CDR2 SASEGT. The CDR3 coding sequence is TGTGCCAGCAAGGGCGGGAGGACTACTTACGAGCAGTACTTC. This gives the protein CASKGGRTTYEQYF.

Worth noting for this clonotype: This may come from a read error, since a much larger clone is one base off. The DNA of the CDR3 is TGTGCCATCAGTTTAGCGCGGAGTATCTCTGGGGCCAACGTCCTGACTTTC. It yields the protein CAISLARSISGANVLTF. The chain is built from TRBV12-3 or TRBV12-4 and TRBJ2-6; TRBD2 might be the D (5 bases). CDR3 length equals 17 residues.

This clonotype came up a few times. This rearrangement joins TRBV11-3 to TRBJ1-4, with 7 bases identical to TRBD1. The trim removed 3 bases at V and 8 bases at J, leaving 12 bases unmatched. Germline CDR1 and CDR2: SGHNT and YENEEA. CDR3 length: 16 residues. The DNA for the CDR3 is TGTGCCAGCAGCTTGCAATCAGGGGGACGTTCCGAAAAACTGTTTTTT. The encoded protein is CASSLQSGGRSEKLFF.

This clonotype has at least ten counts. The chain joins TRBV27 to TRBJ2-1; weak D call: TRBD2 (5 bases). Germline V gene data show CDR1 as MNHEY and CDR2 as SMNVEV (reference sequence). V was clipped by 2 bases and J by 2 bases, with 10 bases between them. The CDR3 has 15 residues. The CDR3 DNA reads TGTGCCAGCAGTTTAGCGGGTCAGACCTACAATGAGCAGTTCTTC. This sequence encodes CASSLAGQTYNEQFF.

This clonotype was counted ten times or more. The chain employs TRBV6-2 or TRBV6-3 and TRBJ1-4; perhaps TRBD1 as D (5 bases). CDR1 and CDR2 from the germline V gene are MNHEY and SVGEGT. The CDR3 is 15 residues long. The germline V and J ends were trimmed by 8 bases and 2 bases, with 15 bases remaining between them. The CDR3 bases are TGTGCCAGCGGGAGGACAAGTCCCACTAATGAAAAACTGTTTTTT. Amino acids: CASGRTSPTNEKLFF.

This clonotype was seen a few times. The chain has TRBV20-1 and TRBJ2-2; TRBD1 might be the D (5 bases). This CDR3 has 15 residues. Germline assignment: CDR1 DFQATT and CDR2 SNEGSKA (reference sequence). The V end was cut by 0 bases, the J end by 4 bases, with 12 bases between. The CDR3 is CSAREGAEITGELFF. For the CDR3, the DNA is TGCAGTGCTAGAGAAGGGGCGGAAATCACCGGGGAGCTGTTTTTT.

V gene TRBV10-3 combines with J gene TRBJ2-7; 8 nucleotides match TRBD2. The V and J ends lost 6 bases and 6 bases, in that order; junction bases with no gene match: 10. Germline V CDR1 and CDR2: ENHRY, SYGVKD. The CDR3 has 14 amino acids. Here the CDR3 reads CAISPGTRGGEQYF. DNA for the CDR3: TGTGCCATCAGCCCCGGGACTAGGGGCGGCGAGCAGTACTTC.

At least ten counts were recorded for this clonotype. This chain uses TRBV29-1 with TRBJ2-5; a possible D gene is TRBD2 (5 bases). Looked up from germline, CDR1 is SQVTM and CDR2 is ANQGSEA. The CDR3 is 14 residues long. V was shortened by 6 bases and J by 3 bases, with 17 bases between the two germline ends. CDR3 bases: TGCAGCGTCCCGTCGAAGAGCGGCGAAGAGACCCAGTACTTC. It is translated as CSVPSKSGEETQYF.

This clonotype was found a few times. This chain links TRBV30 with TRBJ2-7; 7 positions match TRBD2. Germline CDR1 GTSNPN, CDR2 SVGIG (reference sequence). This CDR3 is 16 amino acids long. Trimming at V came to 5 bases and at J to 0 bases, leaving 13 bases not matched to a gene. CDR3 in DNA: TGTGCCTGGCGTCGTAAGTTAGGGGAGGGCTCCTACGAGCAGTACTTC. It translates to CAWRRKLGEGSYEQYF.

This clonotype was counted ten times or more. The chain links TRBV20-1 to TRBJ2-7; 9 bases agree with TRBD1. In germline, CDR1 is DFQATT, CDR2 SNEGSKA (reference sequence). The V and J ends lost 6 bases and 3 bases, in that order; junction bases with no gene match: 6. This CDR3 contains 13 residues. The CDR3 nucleotides are TGCAGTGCCCGGACAGGGGCGGACTACGAGCAGTACTTC. This encodes CSARTGADYEQYF.

Details on this clonotype: This clone may be a read error of a much larger clone one base away. The chain links TRBV7-8 to TRBJ2-5, with D possibly matching TRBD2 (7 bases). V lost 1 base to trimming and J lost 5 bases, with 14 bases between them. Germline V lookup: CDR1 SGHVS, CDR2 FQNEAQ. The CDR3 covers 15 residues. The CDR3 spells CASSLDGGLMETQYF. DNA for the CDR3: TGTGCCAGCAGCTTAGACGGGGGGCTTATGGAGACCCAGTACTTC.

This clonotype showed up many times. V usage is TRBV5-1 and J usage is TRBJ2-1, with TRBD2 identical over 11 bases. This CDR3 comprises 20 residues. J lost 0 bases, V lost 2 bases, and 13 bases had no gene match. Germline V CDR1 and CDR2: SGHRS, YFSETQ. CDR3 protein: CASSFYATSGRIYSYNEQFF. As DNA, the CDR3 is TGCGCCAGCAGCTTTTATGCTACTAGCGGGAGAATTTACTCCTACAATGAGCAGTTCTTC.

Here the CDR3 reads CAWTRGRSGRPGELFF. In nucleotides, the CDR3 is TGTGCCTGGACCCGCGGGAGGAGCGGGAGGCCCGGGGAGCTGTTTTTT. This chain uses TRBV30 with TRBJ2-2; 9 bases are a match to TRBD2. This CDR3 is 16 amino acids long. Losses at the gene ends were 4 bases for V and 6 bases for J; bases not matched to a gene: 12. Germline CDR1 reads GTSNPN; CDR2 reads SVGIG (reference sequence). The full variable domain, with the rest looked up from reference TRBV30 and TRBJ2-2, is SQTIHQWPATLVQPVGSPLSLECTVEGTSNPNLYWYRQAAGRGLQLLFYSVGIGQISSEVPQNLSASRPQDRQFILSSKKLLLSDSGFYLCAWTRGRSGRPGELFFGEGSRLTVL.

This clonotype was detected many times. The chain joins TRBV19 to TRBJ2-2, with a weak D call TRBD2 (5 bases). The CDR3 has 11 residues. Germline V gene lookup returns CDR1 LNHDA and CDR2 SQIVND (reference sequence). V lost 7 bases and J 9 bases, leaving 9 bases between the germline ends. The CDR3: CASTEGRELFF. The CDR3 DNA sequence: TGTGCCAGTACCGAGGGCAGGGAGCTGTTTTTT.